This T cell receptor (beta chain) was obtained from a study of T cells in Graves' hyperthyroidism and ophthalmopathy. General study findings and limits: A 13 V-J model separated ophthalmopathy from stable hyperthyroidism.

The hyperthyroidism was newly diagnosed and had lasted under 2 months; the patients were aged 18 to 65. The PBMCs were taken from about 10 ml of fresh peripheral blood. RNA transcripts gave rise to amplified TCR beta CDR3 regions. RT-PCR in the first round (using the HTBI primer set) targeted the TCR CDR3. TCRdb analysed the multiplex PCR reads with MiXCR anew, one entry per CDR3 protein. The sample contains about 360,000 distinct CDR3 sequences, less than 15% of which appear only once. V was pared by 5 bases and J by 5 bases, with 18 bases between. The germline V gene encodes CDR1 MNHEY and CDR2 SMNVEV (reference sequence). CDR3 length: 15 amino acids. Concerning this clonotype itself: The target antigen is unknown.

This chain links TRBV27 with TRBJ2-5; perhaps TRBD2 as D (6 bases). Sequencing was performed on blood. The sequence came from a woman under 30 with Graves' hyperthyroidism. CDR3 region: CASSLAGRGVETQYF. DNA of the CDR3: TGTGCCAGCAGTCTGGCGGGGCGGGGTGTGGAGACCCAGTACTTC.